These 11 T cell receptor beta chains share one sample of origin, sequenced in a study of T cell responses to AZD1222 COVID-19 vaccine. Generated by immunoSEQ multiplex PCR, the TCRdb table keeps only in-frame clones and is missing some. The table shows over 110,000 clones, with roughly nine tenths occurring only once. Sample: peripheral blood, taken 28 days after the second AZD1222 dose. The receptors were sampled from an adult who received the AZD1222 COVID-19 vaccine.

The chain joins TRBV2 to TRBJ1-5, with a tentative D call TRBD1 (6 bases). The ends were cut back, 3 bases at V and 1 base at J, with 10 bases in the middle. Germline V gene sequence: CDR1 SNHLY, CDR2 FYNNEI. The CDR3 is 15 amino acids. CDR3 in amino acids: CASSERGRSNQPQHF. Written as DNA, the CDR3 is TGTGCCAGCAGTGAGCGGGGGCGGAGCAATCAGCCCCAGCATTTT.

In the case of this clone: One end of the junction fails to match germline, which may point to a read error. Other DNA sequences in this sample translate to the same CDR3. The chain links TRBV4-3 to TRBJ1-1; D is possibly TRBD1 (6 bases). This CDR3 has 14 residues. CDR1 is LGHNA and CDR2 is YSLEER in the germline V gene. CDR3 sequence: CASSQDRGNTEAFF. In DNA, the CDR3 is TGCGCCAGCAGCCAAGACAGGGGAAACACCGAAGCTTTCTTT.

The chain combines TRBV5-6 with TRBJ1-1; D is undetermined. Germline V gene sequence: CDR1 SGHDT, CDR2 YYEEEE. The V and J ends lost 1 base and 1 base respectively, with 2 bases between them. The CDR3 sequence is 12 residues long. The chain's CDR3 is CASSLWNTEAFF. The DNA for the CDR3 is TGTGCCAGCAGCTTGTGGAACACTGAAGCTTTCTTT.

The rearrangement joins TRBV3-1 (or the pseudogene TRBV3-2) to TRBJ1-2, with a tentative D call TRBD1 (6 bases). Trimming shortened V by 3 bases and J by 4 bases, and 12 bases separated the two germline ends. The CDR3 sequence is 14 residues long. CDR1 is LGHDT, CDR2 YNNKEL, per germline (reference sequence). CDR3 in DNA: TGTGCCAGCAGCCAGGCTGGACAGCTCTATGGCTACACCTTC. Its protein product is CASSQAGQLYGYTF.

The V gene is TRBV7-6, the J gene TRBJ1-1; no reliable D call. The CDR3 is made up of 13 amino acids. The V end was cut by 5 bases, the J end by 2 bases, with 9 bases between. Germline assignment: CDR1 SGHVS and CDR2 FNYEAQ. The CDR3 here is CASSPGSNTEAFF. The CDR3 DNA reads as TGTGCCAGCAGCCCAGGAAGCAACACTGAAGCTTTCTTT.

The chain couples TRBV7-6 to TRBJ1-2, with D perhaps matching TRBD1 (5 bases). The CDR3 is made up of 13 amino acids. V was shortened by 5 bases and J by 6 bases, with 13 bases between the two germline ends. In germline, CDR1 is SGHVS, CDR2 FNYEAQ. The CDR3 loop reads CASSRRGLDGYTF. Here the CDR3 DNA reads TGTGCCAGCAGCCGGCGGGGGTTAGATGGCTACACCTTC.

The chain couples TRBV5-4 to TRBJ1-2; the D is unclear. The V gene lost 3 bases and the J gene lost 0 bases, with 6 bases spanning the gap. From germline, CDR1 is SGHNT and CDR2 YYREEE (reference sequence). The length of the CDR3 is 13 residues. The CDR3 DNA reads TGTGCCAGCAGCTCACCAACTAACTATGGCTACACCTTC. The encoded protein is CASSSPTNYGYTF.

J is TRBJ2-2 and V is TRBV6-5; 9 bases align to TRBD1. This CDR3 contains 15 residues. V trimming: 6 bases; J trimming: 6 bases; junction bases outside the gene matches: 8. CDR1 MNHEY and CDR2 SVGAGI come from the germline V gene. The CDR3 spells CASRRDRDSAGELFF. The CDR3 nucleotides read TGTGCCAGCAGACGGGACAGGGATTCAGCCGGGGAGCTGTTTTTT.

This clone was picked up one time. The chain links TRBV6-5 to TRBJ2-3; no reliable D call. The CDR3 extends over 12 amino acids. The V and J ends lost 6 bases and 5 bases respectively, with 9 bases between them. Germline loops: CDR1 MNHEY, CDR2 SVGAGI. CDR3 amino acids: CASRPARDTQYF. DNA of the CDR3: TGTGCCAGCAGACCTGCTAGAGATACGCAGTATTTT.

V gene TRBV24-1 combines with J gene TRBJ1-1; D not resolved. The V end was cut by 12 bases, the J end by 0 bases, with 13 bases between. Germline V gives CDR1 KGHDR, CDR2 SFDVKD. The CDR3 consists of 13 residues. Here the CDR3 DNA reads TGTGCCTCCCGAGAGGCCATGAACACTGAAGCTTTCTTT. It translates to CASREAMNTEAFF.

This chain joins TRBV27 and TRBJ2-7, with 7 positions matching TRBD2. The germline V gene has CDR1 MNHEY and CDR2 SMNVEV (reference sequence). The CDR3 is 14 residues long. Trimming took 2 bases from V and 0 from J; bases not matched to a gene: 1. This CDR3 reads CASSLQRGSYEQYF. DNA of the CDR3: TGTGCCAGCAGTTTACAGCGGGGCTCCTACGAGCAGTACTTC.